The clone carrying this T cell receptor (beta chain) was counted many times. Its target is not known. These data come from a study of T cells in Graves' hyperthyroidism and ophthalmopathy. Whole-study context: Peripheral blood was collected at initial diagnosis, before any treatment. Whole-study results and caveats: In simple terms, a model built on 13 V-J features told ophthalmopathy apart from stable hyperthyroidism. The model foresaw ophthalmopathy a median approximately 6.1 months prior to onset.

The CDR3 regions of TCR beta were amplified from RNA transcripts. An initial round of RT-PCR targeting the TCR CDR3 relied on the HTBI primer set. TCRdb called the multiplex PCR reads again in MiXCR, with one record for every CDR3 protein. The sample lists under 400,000 distinct CDR3 sequences; 15% to 20% were seen once. PBMCs stemmed from around 10 ml fresh peripheral blood. Germline V CDR1 and CDR2: ENHRY, SYGVKD. V gave up 4 bases and J gave up 6 bases, with 10 bases separating them. There are 12 residues in the CDR3. This clonotype was sampled from a middle-aged woman with Graves' ophthalmopathy. Sequenced material: blood. This chain links TRBV10-3 with TRBJ2-7; D not certain. Written as DNA, the CDR3 is TGTGCCATCAGTGCCTTGTTCGGCGAGCAGTACTTC. It is translated as CAISALFGEQYF.